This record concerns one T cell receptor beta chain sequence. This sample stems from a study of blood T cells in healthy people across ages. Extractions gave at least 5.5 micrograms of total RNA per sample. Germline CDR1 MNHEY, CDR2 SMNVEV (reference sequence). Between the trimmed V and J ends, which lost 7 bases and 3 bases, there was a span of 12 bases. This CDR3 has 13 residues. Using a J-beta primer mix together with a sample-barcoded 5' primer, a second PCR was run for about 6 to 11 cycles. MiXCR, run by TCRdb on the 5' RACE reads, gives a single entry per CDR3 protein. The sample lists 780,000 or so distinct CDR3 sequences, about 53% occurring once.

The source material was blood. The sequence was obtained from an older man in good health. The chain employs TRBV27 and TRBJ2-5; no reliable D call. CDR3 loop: CASTVLSKETQYF. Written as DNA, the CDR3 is TGTGCCAGCACAGTTCTTAGTAAAGAGACCCAGTACTTC.